This T cell receptor (beta chain) was captured by sequencing in a study of neoadjuvant anti-PD-1 for oral cavity cancer. Study-level information: Patients without progression received a fourth nivolumab dose around day 43, then surgical resection on days 50-56.

The method was immunoSEQ multiplex PCR; TCRdb's version includes in-frame clones alone and lacks a portion of them. The data contain approximately 83,000 clones, roughly four fifths of them singletons. V dropped 0 bases and J dropped 3 bases, with 10 bases sitting between them. The CDR3 length is 15 residues. Germline CDR1 reads MNHEY; CDR2 reads SVGAGI. These newly diagnosed stage II-IVA oral cavity squamous cell carcinoma patients had no prior systemic or radiation treatment. The genes are TRBV6-5 and TRBJ2-3, with D possibly called TRBD1 or TRBD2 (5 bases each). The sample in question was PBMCs, obtained before nivolumab (anti-PD-1) treatment. The TCR originated in a person aged 35-79 years with oral cavity squamous cell carcinoma. In DNA form, the CDR3 reads TGTGCCAGCAGTTACTCGGGGACGGGGACAGATACGCAGTATTTT. Amino acids: CASSYSGTGTDTQYF.